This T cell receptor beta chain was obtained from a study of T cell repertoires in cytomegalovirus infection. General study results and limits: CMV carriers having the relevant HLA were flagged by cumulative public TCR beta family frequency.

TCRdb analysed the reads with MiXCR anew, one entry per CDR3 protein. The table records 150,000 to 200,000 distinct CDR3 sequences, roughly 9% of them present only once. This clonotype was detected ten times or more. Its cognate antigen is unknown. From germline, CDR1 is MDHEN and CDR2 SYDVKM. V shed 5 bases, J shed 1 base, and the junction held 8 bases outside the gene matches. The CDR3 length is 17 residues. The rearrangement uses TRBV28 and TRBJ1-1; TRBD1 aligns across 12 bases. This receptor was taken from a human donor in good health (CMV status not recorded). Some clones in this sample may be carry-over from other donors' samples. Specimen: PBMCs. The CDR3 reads CASSGTGTGGWNTEAFF. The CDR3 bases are TGTGCCAGCAGTGGTACCGGGACAGGGGGCTGGAACACTGAAGCTTTCTTT.